Presented here are 4 T cell receptor beta chains from one specimen sequenced in a study of blood T cell repertoires in COVID-19. Profiling relied on immunoSEQ multiplex PCR, and the TCRdb table lists in-frame clones only, not all of them. The sample has 470,000 or so clones, about 89% seen once; the top ten hold around 4.4%. The sample comprised peripheral blood. The receptors come from a woman aged 25 to 39 with acute or convalescent COVID-19.

This clone was observed once. This rearrangement joins TRBV27 to TRBJ1-4; D unresolved. Per germline, CDR1 MNHEY and CDR2 SMNVEV (reference sequence). Between the trimmed V and J ends, which lost 6 bases and 6 bases, there was a span of 14 bases. The CDR3 runs 14 residues. CDR3 residues: CASSRAGNYEKLFF. The DNA of the CDR3 is TGTGCCAGCAGCCGGGCGGGTAACTATGAAAAACTGTTTTTT.

J is TRBJ2-1 and V is TRBV11-2; possible D gene TRBD1, 6 bases. Between the trimmed V and J ends, which lost 8 bases and 14 bases, there was a span of 22 bases. CDR3 length: 13 amino acids. The germline CDR1 and CDR2 sequences are SGHAT and FQNNGV. CDR3 coding DNA: TGTGCCAGCCAGGGGCCAGGGAACCCTGCCAAGTTCTTC. Residues: CASQGPGNPAKFF.

As concerns this clone: At one of its ends the junction is not consistent with the germline gene, which may arise from a read error. This chain links TRBV6-5 with TRBJ1-3, with 7 bases aligning to TRBD1. The CDR3 is 15 amino acids. The germline V gene has CDR1 MNHEY and CDR2 SVGAGI. The CDR3 region has the DNA TGTGCCAGCAGTTACCTCGAGGGGGCTGGCAACACCATATATTTT. Translating gives CASSYLEGAGNTIYF.

The chain recombines TRBV5-3 with TRBJ1-4, with TRBD1 matching 9 bases. TRBV5-3 is treated as an ORF (open reading frame) with a function not yet certain. The CDR3 runs to 18 residues. Germline trimming cut 0 bases from V and 3 bases from J; bases unmatched to any gene: 9. CDR3 sequence: CARSLGQGGSFANEKLFF. CDR3 nucleotides: TGTGCCAGAAGCTTGGGACAGGGGGGTTCGTTCGCTAATGAAAAACTGTTTTTT.